This T cell receptor (beta chain) was retrieved from a study of shared clonotypes between healthy human individuals (dated by TCRdb to the early 2020s). In terms of the full investigation: Three men and two women, aged 18 to 49 years, made up the cohort. To estimate repertoire size and how much clonotype sharing occurs between individuals, the study deeply sequenced the blood TCR repertoires of five healthy adults. Per donor, leukapheresis produced somewhere between about 0.8 and 9.5 billion PBMCs. For each donor, CD4 naive and CD4 memory were each run on three plates, CD8 naive on two plates, and CD8 memory on one plate. To increase sequencing depth and limit assay-specific biases, TCR repertoire library preparation and sequencing were carried out by different laboratories using diverse techniques. The paper as a whole reports these results and caveats: Estimated clonotype richness was generally larger for naive than for memory subsets. The small number of donors limited the genetic and exposure-history diversity represented. Higher generation probabilities were observed for clonotypes shared by all four sorted-subset donors than for non-shared clonotypes. Sharing across four donors was observed for around 5% of naive CD4, 3.5% of naive CD8, 2% to 2.5% of memory CD4, and over 0.3% of memory CD8 clonotypes. Only blood was sampled, and tissue TCR repertoires likely differ from those in blood. Even with the large sequencing depth, rarefaction of the sorted-subset datasets indicated that sequencing was incomplete. Pairwise subsampling led to the expectation that sequencing depth would affect the degree of clonotype sharing among donors.

Using the deep immunoSEQ assay, TCR CDR3 regions were amplified from genomic DNA by multiplex PCR. Genomic DNA extracted from each cell subset was distributed evenly over all wells of several immunoSEQ 96-well plates, and each plate served as one replicate. For sorted subsets, around 200 ng genomic DNA, equal to about 30,000 T cell genomes, was loaded into each replicate PCR. Purified libraries were quantified with a Qubit 3.0 fluorometer, sized on a Bioanalyzer 2100, and re-quantified with the KAPA Library Quantification kit. A separate single-read 150-cycle Illumina NextSeq 550 flow cell was used to sequence each immunoSEQ 96-well plate. In the authors' own workflow: The immunoSEQ output contained only junctional sequences without quality scores, so filtering could not match that applied to full-length reads. Sequences were annotated with PyIR, a Python wrapper for IgBLAST v1.9, using IMGT germline references to assign V/J genes and CDR3. Reads were filtered out if the reads had weak V/J assignments (E-value above 1e-6), no CDR3, stop codons, out-of-frame junctions, or ambiguous translated residues. V3J clonotypes were defined by identical inferred V gene, J gene, and CDR3 amino acid sequence. The percentage overlap between two repertoires was calculated by dividing the number of shared unique clonotypes by the size of the smaller repertoire. RTK rarefaction, the Chao1 estimator, and Recon v2.1 estimates of unobserved clonotypes were used to assess repertoire richness. Generation probabilities were computed with OLGA for all TCRbeta clonotypes obtained by the gDNA method from four donors. What TCRdb holds here is the immuneACCESS table cut down to in-frame rearrangements. Part of the clones is not present; checked against another copy, under half of the missing clones reflect an unresolved V gene, and the others are unexplained. V and J calls and clone size follow that table, whereas D and trimming were derived from the DNA. The sample table holds more than 2,000,000 clones, of which roughly nine tenths were seen once. Roughly 0.15% of the sample goes to the ten largest clones.

To note about this clone: The target of this receptor is not known. The input lacks base qualities; no much larger clone sits a single base away.

Healthy HIV-negative adults with no recently reported acute infections or vaccinations were included as donors. Only Caucasian adults living in Nashville, Tennessee, USA were represented among the donors. Magnetic negative selection was used to enrich CD4+ T cells, after which naive cells were positively selected on CD45RA and the negative fraction became the memory subset. Blood was collected by leukapheresis, and PBMCs were isolated by Ficoll-Histopaque density gradient centrifugation and then cryopreserved in liquid nitrogen vapor phase. Analytical flow cytometry was used to check the purity and quantity of each magnetically sorted T cell population. Genomic DNA was isolated from each sorted fraction and quantified by UV absorbance on a Nanodrop 2000c. The sequenced sample consisted of naive CD4+ T cells sorted from blood. The cell subset or site label on this specimen signifies: CD45RA+ positively selected. This clonotype originated in a man aged 18 to 29 in good health.

The CDR3 protein sequence reads: CASSPGTGGWADTQYF. The base sequence is TGTGCCAGCAGCCCCGGGACAGGGGGTTGGGCAGATACGCAGTATTTT. In this chain, TRBV14 is recombined with TRBJ2-3, and 11 junction bases match TRBD1. CDR1 SGHDN and CDR2 FVKESK were looked up in the germline V gene. Including cysteine and phenylalanine, the CDR3 has 16 amino acids. CDR3 DNA only is kept here, 48 bases in frame from base 1. V has 4 bases trimmed and J has 4 bases trimmed; junction bases matching no gene number 7.